A selection of T cell receptor beta chains follows, all from one sample in a study of T cell repertoires in cytomegalovirus infection. Their antigens are not known. TCRdb re-called the reads with MiXCR, one entry per CDR3 protein. The data show about 830,000 distinct CDR3 sequences, with approximately 32% seen just once and under 15% held by the top ten. This material consisted of cultured CD8+ T cells from PBMCs, taken from culture after CMV antigen stimulation. The receptors were gathered from a human donor in good health (CMV status not recorded). Some clones in this sample may be carry-over from other donors' samples. Each CDR3 is given with its conserved first and last residue. Fields, in order: V gene, clone size, J gene, CDR3 protein. Clone size is given for some rows only: seen once, a few or many times, or a class if the clone is expanded.

>TRBV20-1|-|TRBJ1-4
CSARGDLQLFF
>TRBV2|few|TRBJ1-5
CASRETGDSNQPQHF
>TRBV15|few|TRBJ2-1
CATSRDPPPRRDNEQFF
>TRBV11-2|-|TRBJ2-2
CASSLVLGWENTGELFF
>TRBV7-8|many|TRBJ2-2
CASSSMIAGVNTGELFF
>TRBV19|few|TRBJ1-1
CASSIGTGVAFF
>TRBV6-5|few|TRBJ1-2
CASSYSPGLNYGYTF
>TRBV6-6|few|TRBJ2-7
CASSPIGGYSYEQYF
>TRBV7-2|-|TRBJ2-7
CASSFGTGNYEQYF
>TRBV12-3/TRBV12-4|many|TRBJ1-4
CASSLGEKLFF
>TRBV6-4|-|TRBJ2-1
CASSLLPGQGPYNEQFF
>TRBV12-3/TRBV12-4|few|TRBJ1-5
CASRSSAGQRSEGNQPQHF
>TRBV29-1|-|TRBJ1-2
CSVEDGVYGYTF
>TRBV4-3|-|TRBJ2-4
CASSQVVGSKNIQYF
>TRBV19|few|TRBJ2-1
CASSIGEDEQFF
>TRBV12-3/TRBV12-4|few|TRBJ1-5
CASSTNRGQPQHF
>TRBV20-1|-|TRBJ1-3
CSAKSPSGNTIYF
>TRBV7-6|-|TRBJ1-1
CASSHPGGVATEAFF
>TRBV6-6|-|TRBJ1-3
CASRHWRPSGTVNTIYF
>TRBV2|-|TRBJ1-1
CAKGQGGTEAFF
>TRBV6-6|few|TRBJ1-5
CASSYLQRLTSNQPQHF
>TRBV7-9|few|TRBJ1-2
CASSLGQGYAGYTF
>TRBV29-1|-|TRBJ2-5
CSVEDSGSPKETQYF
>TRBV7-6|many|TRBJ2-1
CASSYENGAYNEQFF
>TRBV2|-|TRBJ1-2
CATPGGPRLGYTF
>TRBV5-4|once|TRBJ2-3
CASSSETGGEGTDTQYF
>TRBV9|-|TRBJ2-2
CASSARRGATGGLFF
>TRBV11-3|-|TRBJ1-1
CASSLPTGNTEAFF
>TRBV12-3/TRBV12-4|-|TRBJ2-4
CASRTGNVKNIQYF
>TRBV11-2|few|TRBJ1-2
CASSAWDREYGYTF
>TRBV9|few|TRBJ1-1
CASSPGRDTEAFF
>TRBV20-1|few|TRBJ2-1
CSARGRDRGGEQFF
>TRBV14|many|TRBJ2-1
CASSQAIWGPKYNEQFF
>TRBV4-2|-|TRBJ2-4
CASSQDRLDLAKNIQYF
>TRBV7-9|many|TRBJ2-7
CASSLYGDSYEQYF
>TRBV2|few|TRBJ2-2
CASVLISGELFF
>TRBV12-3/TRBV12-4|many|TRBJ2-3
CASRQTVYTQYF
>TRBV7-9|many|TRBJ1-2
CASSSGWLYGYTF
>TRBV7-6|-|TRBJ2-1
CASSSEKRYGSSSYNEQFF
>TRBV7-9|few|TRBJ1-4
CASSHSPGTGALLVFF
>TRBV10-3|few|TRBJ1-1
CASGQGHTEAFF
>TRBV4-1|-|TRBJ1-2
CASSQENAGFPPDRYGYTF
>TRBV7-9|-|TRBJ1-3
CASSDGTLGNTIYF
>TRBV6-2/TRBV6-3|-|TRBJ2-5
CASAGTSEETQYF
>TRBV7-8|many|TRBJ2-1
CASKAGAYNEQFF
>TRBV7-9|few|TRBJ2-1
CASSPSLTSGGPSYNEQFF
>TRBV12-3/TRBV12-4|few|TRBJ2-1
CASRSTGTSGVRSSYNEQFF
>TRBV7-8|many|TRBJ2-2
CASELLAGGDTGELFF
>TRBV24-1|-|TRBJ2-1
CATSTGHNEQFF
>TRBV9|-|TRBJ1-2
CASSLPGQGAYGYTF
>TRBV20-1|-|TRBJ2-3
CSARGLILAGLGDTQYF
>TRBV7-2|-|TRBJ2-7
CASSVLGRSYEQYF
>TRBV19|-|TRBJ1-1
CASSARDRGYTEAFF